The clone carrying this TCR beta chain was detected ten times or more. As yet, its antigen is unknown. This sample stems from a study of neurological immune-mediated disorders. The CDR3 has 12 amino acids. The germline V gene has CDR1 DFQATT and CDR2 SNEGSKA (reference sequence). V lost 2 bases, J lost 5 bases, and 2 bases stayed unmatched. Study-level results: No sharing of CDR3 amino acid sequences was observed among expanded clones across subjects, suggesting private repertoires in all groups. It was the repertoires of 18 of 34 multiple sclerosis patients that phylogenetic grouping placed in one related-CDR3 cluster, which is a possible signature.

cDNA was made by 5'RACE with 10-nucleotide random UMIs. TCRdb re-analysed the 5' RACE reads in MiXCR, keeping a single row per CDR3 protein. The sample carries just over 20,000 distinct CDR3 sequences, 17% recorded once. Sequencing was carried out using CD8+ T cells from blood. This receptor was identified in a woman under 30 with multiple sclerosis. J is TRBJ1-1 and V is TRBV20-1; 7 nucleotides line up with TRBD1. The CDR3 sequence: CSARQGETEAFF. The CDR3 coding sequence is TGCAGTGCTAGACAGGGGGAGACTGAAGCTTTCTTT.